This T cell receptor beta chain originates from a study of T cells in Graves' hyperthyroidism and ophthalmopathy. About the research overall: Peripheral blood was obtained at initial diagnosis, preceding any treatment.

Individuals with ophthalmopathy presented a Clinical Activity Score of at least 3, a NOSPECS grade of at least 4 and a duration under 3 months. Amplified regions were TCR beta CDR3 sequences from RNA transcripts. HTBI primers were employed in a first-round RT-PCR of the TCR CDR3. MiXCR, applied by TCRdb to the multiplex PCR reads, yields one record per CDR3 protein. The table lists roughly 500,000 distinct CDR3 sequences, 22% of them singletons. V dropped 0 bases and J dropped 3 bases, with 9 bases sitting between them. Per the germline V gene, CDR1 is SGHVS and CDR2 is FNYEAQ. This CDR3 is 14 amino acids long.

This sequence joins TRBV7-6 and TRBJ2-7; D gene ambiguous. The clonotype comes from a woman aged 70 to 79 with Graves' ophthalmopathy. Sequenced input: blood. The CDR3 DNA sequence: TGTGCCAGCAGCTTAGCGCCTGAAAACTACGAGCAGTACTTC. Amino acid sequence: CASSLAPENYEQYF.